This entry lists 20 T cell receptor beta chains sequenced from one sample in a study of blood T cell repertoires in COVID-19 (dated by TCRdb to about 2020). The library was built by means of the immunoSEQ multiplex PCR assay. What TCRdb holds here is the immuneACCESS table cut down to in-frame rearrangements. Part of the clones is not present; checked against another copy, under half of the missing clones reflect an unresolved V gene, and the others are unexplained. This sample lists approximately 37,000 clones; about 90% were detected once. The ten largest clones represent approximately 10% of the sample. Sequencing was performed on peripheral blood. The origin of the receptors is a woman in her 70s with acute or convalescent COVID-19.

By its share, this clone is medium-sized. The rearrangement joins TRBV6-2 or TRBV6-3 to TRBJ2-3; 8 bases are a match to TRBD1. Germline lookup yields CDR1 MNHEY and CDR2 SVGEGT. This CDR3 has 15 amino acids. The junction had 9 bases not matched to a gene; V was cut back by 0 bases and J by 10 bases. The CDR3 DNA reads TGTGCCAGCAGTTACTCCCATCAGGGGGCCCTGGCGCAGTATTTT. As protein: CASSYSHQGALAQYF.

This clone was recorded once. V and J are TRBV4-1 and TRBJ1-6; no clear D gene. Trimming took off 4 bases at V and 0 bases at J, with 10 bases between the two ends. Per germline, CDR1 MGHRA and CDR2 YSYEKL. This CDR3 comprises 16 residues. The CDR3 region is CASSPDSSSYNSPLHF. The CDR3, as DNA: TGCGCCAGCAGCCCGGACTCTAGCTCCTATAATTCACCCCTCCACTTT.

This clone was observed once. J is TRBJ2-5 and V is TRBV2; D call uncertain. This CDR3 region has 12 residues. The V end lost 6 bases, the J end lost 3 bases, and 8 bases lay between the germline ends. Germline CDR1 SNHLY, CDR2 FYNNEI. The CDR3 sequence: CASRQNEETQYF. In nucleotides, the CDR3 is TGTGCCAGCAGACAGAACGAAGAGACCCAGTACTTC.

The rearrangement uses TRBV5-1 and TRBJ2-1; TRBD1 agrees at 12 bases. Per the germline V gene, CDR1 is SGHRS and CDR2 is YFSETQ. This CDR3 has 18 residues. V was clipped by 6 bases and J by 9 bases; unmatched bases: 19. The CDR3 coding sequence is TGCGCCAGCATGGTTCAGCCGGGACAGGGGGCCTCCATTGTTGAGCAGTTCTTC. Translation: CASMVQPGQGASIVEQFF.

The chain is built from TRBV18 and TRBJ1-3; possibly TRBD1 for D (5 bases). CDR1 is KGHSH and CDR2 is LQKENI in the germline V gene. Trimming took off 2 bases at V and 2 bases at J, with 10 bases between the two ends. This CDR3 contains 15 residues. The CDR3 sequence: CASSPNGGAGNTIYF. CDR3 nucleotides: TGTGCCAGCTCACCAAACGGGGGTGCTGGAAACACCATATATTTT.

For the CDR3, the DNA is TGCAGTGCTAGTTCCGGAGGGGACACAGATACGCAGTATTTT. Translation: CSASSGGDTDTQYF. The rearrangement joins TRBV20-1 to TRBJ2-3; D possibly corresponds to TRBD2 (6 bases). V was trimmed by 3 bases and J by 2 bases, leaving 12 bases between them. Germline V CDR1 and CDR2: DFQATT, SNEGSKA (reference sequence). The CDR3 extends over 14 amino acids.

The chain links TRBV9 to TRBJ1-2; D uncertain. V was cut by 0 bases and J by 1 base, with 10 bases left in between. Germline V gives CDR1 SGDLS, CDR2 YYNGEE. The CDR3 has 15 amino acids. CDR3 residues: CASSVAADFNYGYTF. Written as DNA, the CDR3 is TGTGCCAGCAGCGTAGCGGCAGACTTTAACTATGGCTACACCTTC.

This clone was counted a single time. The chain is built from TRBV5-1 and TRBJ2-2; D perhaps matches TRBD2 (6 bases). V lost 0 bases to trimming and J lost 8 bases, with 17 bases between them. Germline-derived CDR1 and CDR2 are SGHRS and YFSETQ. This CDR3 contains 16 residues. The CDR3 bases are TGCGCCAGCAGCTTGGCGACGGGAGCCGTAGCTGGGGAGCTGTTTTTT. It codes for CASSLATGAVAGELFF. Based on the CDR3 plus reference TRBV5-1 and TRBJ2-2, the full variable domain is KAGVTQTPRYLIKTRGQQVTLSCSPISGHRSVSWYQQTPGQGLQFLFEYFSETQRNKGNFPGRFSGRQFSNSRSEMNVSTLELGDSALYLCASSLATGAVAGELFFGEGSRLTVL.

The genes are TRBV19 and TRBJ2-7; D possibly corresponds to TRBD1 (6 bases). Germline lookup yields CDR1 LNHDA and CDR2 SQIVND (reference sequence). The ends were cut back, 0 bases at V and 10 bases at J, with 13 bases in the middle. CDR3 size: 13 residues. The CDR3 nucleotides read TGTGCCAGTAGTATAGACCCACAGGGCATACAGTACGTC. It translates to CASSIDPQGIQYV.

J is TRBJ2-3 and V is TRBV4-2, with 11 positions matching TRBD2. Germline V gene sequence: CDR1 LGHNA, CDR2 YNFKEQ. V shed 4 bases and J 6 bases; nucleotides not matched to a gene: 9. CDR3 length: 16 residues. CDR3: CASSLATSGVMDTQYF. CDR3 sequence (DNA): TGTGCCAGCAGCCTCGCGACTAGCGGGGTTATGGATACGCAGTATTTT.

This chain joins TRBV5-1 and TRBJ2-1; TRBD2 agrees at 7 bases. Trimming cost V 5 bases and J 5 bases; bases outside gene matches: 10. Germline CDR1 reads SGHRS; CDR2 reads YFSETQ. The CDR3 spans 15 residues. The CDR3 coding sequence is TGCGCCAGCAGACTTAGCGGGCCGGGCCACAATGAGCAGTTCTTC. Its translation is CASRLSGPGHNEQFF.

The chain links TRBV6-2 or TRBV6-3 to TRBJ1-2, with 7 bases fitting TRBD1. With 5 bases clipped from V and 4 bases from J, the junction kept 4 bases outside the gene matches. The CDR3 covers 13 residues. Per the germline V gene, CDR1 is MNHEY and CDR2 is SVGEGT. CDR3 coding DNA: TGTGCCAGCAGTACGGACAGGACCTATGGCTACACCTTC. It specifies CASSTDRTYGYTF.

V usage is TRBV19 and J usage is TRBJ2-3; 15 bases map to TRBD2. CDR3 length: 15 residues. CDR1 is LNHDA and CDR2 is SQIVND in the germline V gene (reference sequence). The V segment lost 6 bases and the J segment 5 bases; nucleotides outside the gene matches: 3. The chain's CDR3 is CASRRGLAGGDTQYF. CDR3 DNA: TGTGCCAGTAGGCGGGGACTAGCGGGAGGAGATACGCAGTATTTT. Full variable domain (missing parts from reference TRBV19 and TRBJ2-3): DGGITQSPKYLFRKEGQNVTLSCEQNLNHDAMYWYRQDPGQGLRLIYYSQIVNDFQKGDIAEGYSVSREKKESFPLTVTSAQKNPTAFYLCASRRGLAGGDTQYFGPGTRLTVL.

The chain links TRBV6-1 to TRBJ2-3, with TRBD2 matching 8 bases. V lost 2 bases and J lost 3; bases outside the gene matches: 4. Germline CDR1 MNHNS, CDR2 SASEGT. The CDR3 extends over 15 amino acids. The CDR3 spells CASSEKRERTDTQYF. The CDR3 region has the DNA TGTGCCAGCAGTGAAAAGCGGGAGAGGACAGATACGCAGTATTTT.

The gene calls are TRBV19 and TRBJ1-6, with D possibly being TRBD1 (6 bases). The V end was cut by 7 bases, the J end by 5 bases, with 12 bases between. This CDR3 comprises 14 residues. Germline CDR1 reads LNHDA; CDR2 reads SQIVND (reference sequence). CDR3 protein: CASNRDGNNSPLHF. The CDR3 nucleotides read TGTGCCAGTAACAGGGACGGAAATAATTCACCCCTCCACTTT.

This sequence joins TRBV3-1 (or the pseudogene TRBV3-2) and TRBJ2-3, with a weak D call TRBD2 (6 bases). CDR3 size: 18 residues. V lost 2 bases to trimming and J lost 3 bases, with 21 bases between them. Germline-derived CDR1 and CDR2 are LGHDT and YNNKEL (reference sequence). The CDR3 protein is CASSQPLLALLGTDTQYF. The CDR3 nucleotides are TGTGCCAGCAGCCAACCCCTTCTAGCGCTACTGGGAACAGATACGCAGTATTTT.

The chain is built from TRBV6-5 and TRBJ2-3; TRBD1 matches at 9 bases. Trimming cost V 2 bases and J 2 bases; bases outside gene matches: 2. The germline CDR1 and CDR2 sequences are MNHEY and SVGAGI. CDR3 length equals 15 residues. The CDR3 loop reads CASSYGTGITDTQYF. The CDR3 DNA sequence: TGTGCCAGCAGTTACGGGACAGGGATCACAGATACGCAGTATTTT.

The J gene is TRBJ2-7, the V gene TRBV7-2; D is possibly TRBD1 (6 bases). Trimming stripped 4 bases from V and 9 bases from J, with 16 bases between. Germline V gene data show CDR1 as SGHTA and CDR2 as FQGNSA. CDR3 size: 13 residues. CDR3 sequence reads: CASSSPDRIAQYV. CDR3 sequence (DNA): TGTGCCAGCAGCTCACCGGACAGAATAGCGCAGTACGTC.

The CDR3 coding sequence is TGCGCCAGCAGCTTGGCCCTCTCCTACAATGAGCAGTTCTTC. It specifies CASSLALSYNEQFF. The chain is built from TRBV5-1 and TRBJ2-1; no clear D gene. Germline loops: CDR1 SGHRS, CDR2 YFSETQ. The V end lost 0 bases, the J end lost 0 bases, and 4 bases lay between the germline ends. There are 14 residues in the CDR3.

This chain uses TRBV6-5 with TRBJ1-5; maybe TRBD1 (5 bases). Trimming stripped 5 bases from V and 6 bases from J, with 17 bases between. The CDR3 runs to 15 residues. The germline V gene encodes CDR1 MNHEY and CDR2 SVGAGI. The CDR3 coding sequence is TGTGCCAGCAGTACTACAGGTGGGTGGGGTCAGCCCCAGCATTTT. It yields the protein CASSTTGGWGQPQHF.